Each of the 27 T cell receptor beta chains below was sequenced from the same sample in a study of blood T cell repertoires in COVID-19. Sequencing used immunoSEQ multiplex PCR; TCRdb keeps in-frame clones, though not all of them. The sample records about 250,000 clones, roughly 84% being singletons. Sequencing was performed on peripheral blood. The receptors were sampled from a man aged 45-60 years with active or convalescent COVID-19.

The genes are TRBV6-5 and TRBJ1-1; 9 bases line up with TRBD1. J was trimmed by 6 bases and V by 7 bases; bases with no gene match: 12. Germline V CDR1 and CDR2: MNHEY, SVGAGI. This CDR3 comprises 15 residues. The CDR3 DNA reads TGTGCCAGCACCGAGGGGACAGGGATATTAGCTGAAGCTTTCTTT. Its protein product is CASTEGTGILAEAFF.

Here the CDR3 reads CASSVGLAGEYNEQFF. The CDR3 region has the DNA TGTGCCAGCAGCGTCGGACTAGCGGGGGAATACAATGAGCAGTTCTTC. This chain uses TRBV7-7 with TRBJ2-1; 13 bases map to TRBD2. Germline V lookup: CDR1 SSHAT, CDR2 FNYEAQ (reference sequence). After removal of 5 bases from V and 4 bases from J, the junction contained 5 bases not matched to a gene. This CDR3 is 16 amino acids long.

CDR3 loop: CASSQDRGPSSGNTIYF. In DNA form, the CDR3 reads TGTGCCAGCAGTCAGGACAGGGGCCCATCCTCTGGAAACACCATATATTTT. This chain uses TRBV2 with TRBJ1-3, with 9 nucleotides matching TRBD1. The CDR3 is made up of 17 amino acids. The germline CDR1 and CDR2 sequences are SNHLY and FYNNEI. V lost 5 bases and J lost 0; bases outside the gene matches: 8.

The chain uses TRBV7-3 and TRBJ1-2, with D perhaps TRBD1 (6 bases). Per germline, CDR1 SGHTA and CDR2 FQGTGA. The CDR3 contains 14 residues. V was trimmed by 2 bases and J by 8 bases, leaving 15 bases between them. The CDR3 bases are TGTGCCAGCAGCTTATCGGGCAGGGGCTTCGGCTACACCTTC. Its protein product is CASSLSGRGFGYTF.

The rearrangement links TRBV6-6 to TRBJ1-6; TRBD1 matches 9 bases. CDR3 length: 14 amino acids. Germline V CDR1 and CDR2: MNHNY, SVGAGI (reference sequence). V dropped 8 bases and J dropped 7; count of bases not matched to a gene: 6. CDR3 nucleotide sequence: TGTGCCAGCCGCCTGGGACAGGGAAATTCACCCCTCCACTTT. Protein sequence: CASRLGQGNSPLHF.

J is TRBJ2-7 and V is TRBV7-6; TRBD1 agrees at 9 bases. The V gene end was trimmed by 4 bases and the J gene end by 1 base; junction bases not matched to a gene: 8. Germline V gene sequence: CDR1 SGHVS, CDR2 FNYEAQ. This CDR3 comprises 16 residues. The CDR3 DNA sequence: TGTGCCAGCAGCTCTGGGCGACAGGGGGGATCCTACGAGCAGTACTTC. Protein: CASSSGRQGGSYEQYF.

This clone was recorded once. The chain is built from TRBV28 and TRBJ1-2, with TRBD1 matching 8 bases. V lost 10 bases and J lost 0; bases outside the gene matches: 4. The CDR3 extends over 13 amino acids. Germline V gene data show CDR1 as MDHEN and CDR2 as SYDVKM. The CDR3 loop is CATVDRANYGYTF. The CDR3 region has the DNA TGTGCCACCGTGGACAGGGCTAACTATGGCTACACCTTC.

V is TRBV21-1 and J is TRBJ2-7; TRBD2, as called in the table, went unchecked against the DNA. TRBV21-1 represents a pseudogene. This CDR3 is 19 amino acids long. CDR3 region: CASKLLPGTSGGPSYEQYF. For the CDR3, the DNA is TGTGCCAGCAAGCTCCTCCCCGGGACTAGCGGGGGCCCCTCCTACGAGCAGTACTTC.

The chain employs TRBV5-1 and TRBJ2-1; D gene unclear. This CDR3 is 14 amino acids long. Germline V gene lookup returns CDR1 SGHRS and CDR2 YFSETQ. Trimming pared 6 bases from V and 6 bases from J, leaving 16 bases between. The CDR3 nucleotides read TGCGCCAGCACTGACTTCCGAAGATCCAATGAGCAGTTCTTC. It translates to CASTDFRRSNEQFF.

The V gene is TRBV15, the J gene TRBJ1-1, with D hard to call. Germline V gene sequence: CDR1 LNHNV, CDR2 YYDKDF (reference sequence). The V and J ends lost 0 bases and 7 bases respectively, with 12 bases between them. This CDR3 has 14 amino acids. The CDR3 here is CATSRDAMAGEAFF. CDR3 nucleotides: TGTGCCACCAGCAGAGACGCAATGGCGGGTGAAGCTTTCTTT. The full variable domain, in which reference TRBV15 and TRBJ1-1 provide the parts outside the CDR3, is DAMVIQNPRYQVTQFGKPVTLSCSQTLNHNVMYWYQQKSSQAPKLLFHYYDKDFNNEADTPDNFQSRRPNTSFCFLDIRSPGLGDTAMYLCATSRDAMAGEAFFGQGTRLTVV.

The rearrangement links TRBV4-1 to TRBJ2-2; 10 bases map to TRBD2. Trimming at V came to 4 bases and at J to 6 bases, leaving 11 bases not matched to a gene. Germline-derived CDR1 and CDR2 are MGHRA and YSYEKL. The CDR3 totals 17 residues. The CDR3 DNA follows: TGCGCCAGCAGCCTAAGGTCTAGCGGGGGAATCCCCGGGGAGCTGTTTTTT. The encoded protein is CASSLRSSGGIPGELFF.

The chain uses TRBV11-2 and TRBJ1-2, with 10 bases aligning to TRBD1. The CDR3 is 17 residues long. The V segment lost 5 bases and the J segment 5 bases; nucleotides outside the gene matches: 14. CDR1 is SGHAT and CDR2 is FQNNGV in the germline V gene. The CDR3 sequence is CASSQILRTGGRYGYTF. The DNA for the CDR3 is TGTGCCAGCAGCCAGATTCTCCGGACAGGGGGTCGGTATGGCTACACCTTC.

The chain employs TRBV6-6 and TRBJ2-3, with a weak D call TRBD2 (6 bases). V lost 5 bases to trimming and J lost 7 bases, with 13 bases between them. The CDR3 is 13 amino acids. Germline CDR1 MNHNY, CDR2 SVGAGI (reference sequence). CDR3 DNA sequence: TGTGCCAGCAGTACCGGGGGAGCAAATACGCAGTATTTT. Translated: CASSTGGANTQYF.

The CDR3 here is CASSPYRGRDNEKLFF. In DNA form, the CDR3 reads TGCGCCAGCAGCCCATACAGGGGGCGGGATAATGAAAAACTGTTTTTT. The chain couples TRBV5-1 to TRBJ1-4; 9 bases align to TRBD1. V dropped 4 bases and J dropped 4; count of bases not matched to a gene: 8. This CDR3 has 16 amino acids. Germline V CDR1 and CDR2: SGHRS, YFSETQ.

DNA of the CDR3: TGTGCCTGTAACCTACAGGGATCGGAGAATTCACCCCTCCACTTT. Translating gives CACNLQGSENSPLHF. J is TRBJ1-6 and V is TRBV30, with a weak D call TRBD1 (6 bases). V dropped 6 bases and J dropped 7 bases, with 19 bases sitting between them. The CDR3 spans 15 residues. Looked up from germline, CDR1 is GTSNPN and CDR2 is SVGIG (reference sequence).

This chain links TRBV2 with TRBJ2-2; D is perhaps TRBD2 (5 bases). V dropped 4 bases and J dropped 4 bases, with 7 bases sitting between them. The germline CDR1 and CDR2 sequences are SNHLY and FYNNEI. CDR3 length: 13 residues. The CDR3 nucleotides are TGTGCCAGCAGTGCCGAGGGCACCGGGGAGCTGTTTTTT. Its translation is CASSAEGTGELFF.

In its sample, this clone was seen once. The chain joins TRBV9 to TRBJ2-7, with 9 bases matching TRBD1. The V and J ends lost 4 bases and 5 bases, in that order; junction bases with no gene match: 10. This CDR3 is 15 amino acids long. Per germline, CDR1 SGDLS and CDR2 YYNGEE. The CDR3 coding sequence is TGTGCCAGCAGCCCCTCGGGGACAGGGCGCAACGAGCAGTACTTC. It codes for CASSPSGTGRNEQYF. The whole variable domain, filled in from reference TRBV9 and TRBJ2-7, reads DSGVTQTPKHLITATGQRVTLRCSPRSGDLSVYWYQQSLDQGLQFLIQYYNGEERAKGNILERFSAQQFPDLHSELNLSSLELGDSALYFCASSPSGTGRNEQYFGPGTRLTVT.

The chain couples TRBV30 to TRBJ1-3; the D is unclear. The CDR3 is 12 residues long. V was shortened by 8 bases and J by 0 bases, with 8 bases between the two germline ends. Germline loops: CDR1 GTSNPN, CDR2 SVGIG (reference sequence). The CDR3 DNA is TGTGCCGGCCAGTACTCTGGAAACACCATATATTTT. Translation gives CAGQYSGNTIYF.

This clone was found once. V gene TRBV25-1 combines with J gene TRBJ2-1; TRBD2 matches 15 bases. Unmatched junction bases numbered 7, after V lost 4 bases and J lost 6 bases. The CDR3 loop spans 17 amino acids. The germline V gene has CDR1 MGHDK and CDR2 SYGVNS. CDR3 bases: TGTGCCAGCAGTGGGTTTGGGACTAGCGGGGGGATCAATGAGCAGTTCTTC. Its protein is CASSGFGTSGGINEQFF.

This clone came up once. For the CDR3, the DNA is TGTGCCAGCAGCCTGACAGGGGTTGTTGGCACTGAAGCTTTCTTT. Protein product: CASSLTGVVGTEAFF. The chain is built from TRBV6-5 and TRBJ1-1; TRBD1 agrees at 8 bases. The CDR3 spans 15 residues. After removal of 6 bases from V and 4 bases from J, the junction contained 10 bases not matched to a gene. Looked up from germline, CDR1 is MNHEY and CDR2 is SVGAGI.

J is TRBJ2-2 and V is TRBV5-1; 7 bases map to TRBD2. V gave up 5 bases and J gave up 3 bases; unmatched junction bases: 4. This CDR3 region has 14 residues. In germline, CDR1 is SGHRS, CDR2 YFSETQ. CDR3 in amino acids: CASRRLADTGELFF. The CDR3 nucleotides read TGCGCCAGCAGACGACTAGCTGACACCGGGGAGCTGTTTTTT.

The table lists this clone with a few counts. This chain uses TRBV6-5 with TRBJ1-2; perhaps TRBD1 as D (6 bases). With 0 bases removed from V and 8 bases from J, the gap between germline ends came to 13 bases. This CDR3 contains 14 residues. The germline V gene encodes CDR1 MNHEY and CDR2 SVGAGI. CDR3 protein: CASSYSRGLKGYTF. CDR3 DNA: TGTGCCAGCAGTTACTCAAGGGGGTTGAAAGGCTACACCTTC.

This chain joins TRBV30 and TRBJ1-1, with D possibly being TRBD1 (6 bases). The V end was cut by 6 bases, the J end by 6 bases, with 11 bases between. CDR1 is GTSNPN and CDR2 is SVGIG in the germline V gene (reference sequence). This CDR3 has 11 amino acids. The CDR3 reads CACQKGAEAFF. CDR3 DNA: TGTGCCTGCCAAAAGGGGGCTGAAGCTTTCTTT. Full variable domain (rest looked up from reference TRBV30 and TRBJ1-1): SQTIHQWPATLVQPVGSPLSLECTVEGTSNPNLYWYRQAAGRGLQLLFYSVGIGQISSEVPQNLSASRPQDRQFILSSKKLLLSDSGFYLCACQKGAEAFFGQGTRLTVV.

The chain links TRBV19 to TRBJ2-7; 8 bases agree with TRBD2. Germline V CDR1 and CDR2: LNHDA, SQIVND (reference sequence). The ends lost 1 base at V and 6 bases at J; junction bases unmatched: 11. This CDR3 has 16 residues. CDR3 DNA sequence: TGTGCCAGTAGTATAGTCTCGGCGGGGGGAGTCTCCGAGCAGTACTTC. Amino acids: CASSIVSAGGVSEQYF.

This clone appeared a single time. The V gene is TRBV5-6, the J gene TRBJ2-5, with D possibly matching TRBD1 (5 bases). There are 14 residues in the CDR3. CDR1 SGHDT and CDR2 YYEEEE come from the germline V gene. Trimming stripped 0 bases from V and 5 bases from J, with 11 bases between. The CDR3 DNA follows: TGTGCCAGCAGCTTGGCAGGAGCAGGGGAGACCCAGTACTTC. Translation gives CASSLAGAGETQYF.

This clone has a handful of counts. The genes are TRBV4-2 and TRBJ2-1; the match to TRBD1 covers 7 bases. CDR1 and CDR2 from the germline V gene are LGHNA and YNFKEQ. The CDR3 has 17 residues. Trimming took 4 bases from V and 4 from J; bases not matched to a gene: 13. This chain's CDR3 is CASSPERTGRLYNEQFF. CDR3 sequence (DNA): TGTGCCAGCAGCCCCGAGAGGACAGGCCGGTTGTACAATGAGCAGTTCTTC.

The chain couples TRBV12-3 or TRBV12-4 to TRBJ1-5, with 9 bases lining up with TRBD1. Losses at the gene ends were 7 bases for V and 9 bases for J; bases not matched to a gene: 7. This CDR3 is 13 amino acids long. Written as DNA, the CDR3 is TGTGCCAGCACTGACAGGGGGAACGGGCCCCAGCATTTT. Translated: CASTDRGNGPQHF.